This T cell receptor beta chain comes out of a study of cytotoxic CD8 clonotypes in ibrutinib-treated CLL. This clone was counted once. The repertoire was sequenced with immunoSEQ multiplex PCR; TCRdb's copy has only in-frame clones and lacks some. The sample includes roughly 220,000 clones, more than 75% seen only once; the top ten take 11%. Material: PBMCs, obtained after 12 months of ibrutinib treatment. The clonotype originates from a human donor with chronic lymphocytic leukemia.

In nucleotides, the CDR3 is TGTGCCAGCAGCTTGGAAGGTTCTCTCTATGGCTACACCTTC. Its protein is CASSLEGSLYGYTF. This chain connects TRBV7-2 to TRBJ1-2; D gene ambiguous. CDR1 and CDR2 (germline): SGHTA, FQGNSA. V gave up 3 bases and J gave up 4 bases, with 12 bases separating them. The CDR3 spans 14 residues.